Here is one T cell receptor (beta chain) with its context. The data derive from a study of control samples from healthy donors and cancer patients. With 9 bases removed from V and 1 base from J, the gap between germline ends came to 20 bases. Germline-derived CDR1 and CDR2 are LNHDA and SQIVND (reference sequence). The CDR3 has 16 amino acids. Produced via immunoSEQ multiplex PCR; TCRdb's table is partial and in-frame only. The sample has 150,000 to 200,000 clones, around 94% seen once. The sample comprised blood. The receptor comes from a woman aged 18-29 years in good health. V gene TRBV19 combines with J gene TRBJ2-3; the D call may be TRBD1 or TRBD2 (5 bases each). The CDR3 protein is CASRQREFSRTDTQYF. The CDR3 nucleotides read TGTGCCAGCAGACAGAGGGAATTTAGTCGCACAGATACGCAGTATTTT.